The 30 T cell receptor beta chains below all came from one sample that was sequenced in a study of blood T cell repertoires in COVID-19. The method was immunoSEQ multiplex PCR; TCRdb's version includes in-frame clones alone and lacks a portion of them. The table shows 200,000 to 250,000 clones, with 80% to 85% occurring only once. The sequencing sample was made of peripheral blood. These receptors originate from a woman older than 75 with active or convalescent COVID-19.

The J gene is TRBJ1-2, the V gene TRBV3-1 (or the pseudogene TRBV3-2); 7 nucleotides line up with TRBD1. Germline-derived CDR1 and CDR2 are LGHDT and YNNKEL (reference sequence). V lost 4 bases to trimming and J lost 0 bases; unmatched junction nucleotides: 8. The CDR3 is 16 amino acids. The CDR3 is CASSPALQGPNYGYTF. CDR3 sequence (DNA): TGTGCCAGCAGCCCCGCCCTACAGGGGCCTAACTATGGCTACACCTTC.

This chain connects TRBV29-1 to TRBJ2-2; 10 bases line up with TRBD1. The CDR3 loop spans 13 amino acids. Trimming at V came to 8 bases and at J to 7 bases, leaving 7 bases not matched to a gene. From germline, CDR1 is SQVTM and CDR2 ANQGSEA. The CDR3 here is CSTRQGADGELFF. CDR3 DNA sequence: TGCAGCACCAGACAGGGGGCGGACGGGGAGCTGTTTTTT.

The chain links TRBV19 to TRBJ1-2; perhaps TRBD1 as D (6 bases). The V end was cut by 1 base, the J end by 0 bases, with 9 bases between. CDR3 size: 15 residues. CDR1 is LNHDA, CDR2 SQIVND, per germline (reference sequence). CDR3 region: CASSIGTGPNYGYTF. CDR3 in DNA: TGTGCCAGTAGTATAGGAACAGGGCCTAACTATGGCTACACCTTC.

This clone was observed once. This chain joins TRBV2 and TRBJ1-2; possible D gene TRBD1, 6 bases. Germline assignment: CDR1 SNHLY and CDR2 FYNNEI. The CDR3 is 17 residues long. Between the trimmed V and J ends, which lost 3 bases and 0 bases, there was a span of 17 bases. The CDR3 protein is CASSDGAGAYTNYGYTF. The CDR3 DNA is TGTGCCAGCAGTGATGGGGCAGGGGCTTATACTAACTATGGCTACACCTTC.

The chain employs TRBV5-4 and TRBJ1-1, with 9 bases matching TRBD1. CDR1 and CDR2 (germline): SGHNT, YYREEE (reference sequence). CDR3 size: 16 residues. Unmatched junction bases numbered 11, after V lost 2 bases and J lost 6 bases. CDR3 loop: CASSLPPGQGLAEAFF. CDR3 nucleotide sequence: TGTGCCAGCAGCTTACCACCGGGACAGGGCCTCGCTGAAGCTTTCTTT.

The chain uses TRBV19 and TRBJ2-7, with 10 bases fitting TRBD1. Germline V gives CDR1 LNHDA, CDR2 SQIVND (reference sequence). J lost 2 bases, V lost 1 base, and 5 bases had no gene match. This CDR3 is built from 16 residues. CDR3 loop: CASSIAPGTGAYEQYF. The CDR3 nucleotides are TGTGCCAGTAGTATAGCACCCGGGACAGGGGCCTACGAGCAGTACTTC.

The CDR3 is CASSSRGFTEAFF. The CDR3 bases are TGTGCCAGCAGCTCCCGCGGATTTACTGAAGCTTTCTTT. The rearrangement joins TRBV7-2 to TRBJ1-1; D unclear. The germline V gene encodes CDR1 SGHTA and CDR2 FQGNSA. Trimming took off 4 bases at V and 5 bases at J, with 11 bases between the two ends. CDR3 length: 13 residues.

This clone was seen a handful of times. This CDR3 is CASRTRQGLNTGELFF. CDR3 DNA: TGTGCCAGCAGGACTCGACAGGGATTGAACACCGGGGAGCTGTTTTTT. The V and J genes are TRBV27 and TRBJ2-2; TRBD1 aligns across 7 bases. The junction had 8 bases not matched to a gene; V was cut back by 6 bases and J by 1 base. Per germline, CDR1 MNHEY and CDR2 SMNVEV (reference sequence). This CDR3 contains 16 residues.

The CDR3 bases are TGCGCCAGCAGCCCGGCGCGTAGGGGTGGAGATACGCAGTATTTT. It yields the protein CASSPARRGGDTQYF. The rearrangement links TRBV5-1 to TRBJ2-3, with D perhaps TRBD1 (5 bases). Trimming stripped 4 bases from V and 5 bases from J, with 17 bases between. Germline assignment: CDR1 SGHRS and CDR2 YFSETQ. The CDR3 consists of 15 residues.

The chain carries TRBV5-1 and TRBJ1-5, with 7 bases that match TRBD1. V lost 0 bases to trimming and J lost 7 bases; unmatched junction nucleotides: 1. The germline V gene has CDR1 SGHRS and CDR2 YFSETQ. This CDR3 has 13 amino acids. The CDR3 DNA reads TGCGCCAGCAGCTTGGAACAGGGGCAGCCCCAGCATTTT. It is translated as CASSLEQGQPQHF. The variable domain in full, completed from reference TRBV5-1 and TRBJ1-5, reads KAGVTQTPRYLIKTRGQQVTLSCSPISGHRSVSWYQQTPGQGLQFLFEYFSETQRNKGNFPGRFSGRQFSNSRSEMNVSTLELGDSALYLCASSLEQGQPQHFGDGTRLSIL.

The V call is TRBV10-3, the J call TRBJ2-7; D may be TRBD2 (6 bases). CDR1 is ENHRY, CDR2 SYGVKD, per germline. The CDR3 loop spans 11 amino acids. Trimming cost V 5 bases and J 6 bases, with 8 bases left between them. The CDR3: CAISTSSEQYF. CDR3 in DNA: TGTGCCATCAGTACTAGCTCCGAGCAGTACTTC.

The chain combines TRBV3-1 (or the pseudogene TRBV3-2) with TRBJ2-3, with 13 bases fitting TRBD2. The V gene's germline CDR1 is LGHDT and CDR2 YNNKEL (reference sequence). The CDR3 loop spans 16 amino acids. J lost 5 bases, V lost 1 base, and 3 bases had no gene match. The CDR3 sequence: CASSQALAGGQDTQYF. The CDR3, as DNA: TGTGCCAGCAGCCAAGCACTAGCGGGGGGGCAAGATACGCAGTATTTT.

On this clone itself: The junction differs from germline at one of its ends, possibly a read error. The chain employs TRBV7-7 and TRBJ2-5, with 13 bases aligning to TRBD2. The CDR3 is made up of 16 amino acids. The V gene's germline CDR1 is SSHAT and CDR2 FNYEAQ (reference sequence). The chain's CDR3 is CASSMTSGGRYETQYF. CDR3 nucleotide sequence: TGTGCTAGCAGCATGACTAGCGGGGGGCGTTATGAGACCCAGTACTTC.

This chain uses TRBV27 with TRBJ2-6; weak D call: TRBD1 (5 bases). CDR3 length: 20 amino acids. Germline V lookup: CDR1 MNHEY, CDR2 SMNVEV (reference sequence). The V end was cut by 5 bases, the J end by 4 bases, with 27 bases between. CDR3 bases: TGTGCCAGCAGTCCGGACCAGCGCCCCACTATACAGGAGGGGGCCAACGTCCTGACTTTC. Its translation: CASSPDQRPTIQEGANVLTF.

The V gene is TRBV19, the J gene TRBJ2-7; 9 nucleotides line up with TRBD1. CDR1 and CDR2 from the germline V gene are LNHDA and SQIVND (reference sequence). The CDR3 has 17 amino acids. V dropped 4 bases and J dropped 0; count of bases not matched to a gene: 10. In nucleotides, the CDR3 is TGTGCCAGTAGTACCGACCAGGACAGGGGCCACTCCTACGAGCAGTACTTC. As protein: CASSTDQDRGHSYEQYF. Variable domain in full (rest from reference TRBV19 and TRBJ2-7): DGGITQSPKYLFRKEGQNVTLSCEQNLNHDAMYWYRQDPGQGLRLIYYSQIVNDFQKGDIAEGYSVSREKKESFPLTVTSAQKNPTAFYLCASSTDQDRGHSYEQYFGPGTRLTVT.

The chain joins TRBV5-4 to TRBJ2-2; D possibly corresponds to TRBD2 (6 bases). Germline CDR1 SGHNT, CDR2 YYREEE (reference sequence). The CDR3 has 15 amino acids. The V and J ends lost 0 bases and 7 bases respectively, with 13 bases between them. The CDR3 here is CASSLGLGMGGELFF. The CDR3 nucleotides read TGTGCCAGCAGCTTGGGACTAGGAATGGGCGGGGAGCTGTTTTTT.

V is TRBV6-2 or TRBV6-3 and J is TRBJ2-7; D possibly matches TRBD1 or TRBD2 (6 bases each). Germline V gene sequence: CDR1 MNHEY, CDR2 SVGEGT. Trimming took off 6 bases at V and 4 bases at J, with 16 bases between the two ends. This CDR3 region has 14 residues. CDR3 in DNA: TGTGCCAGCAGCCCGGGGGACATACCTTACGAGCAGTACTTC. This gives the protein CASSPGDIPYEQYF.

The genes are TRBV21-1 and TRBJ1-5; the D call in the table, TRBD1, was not verified against the DNA. TRBV21-1 is recorded as a pseudogene. The CDR3 extends over 16 amino acids. CDR3 bases: TGTGCCAGCAGCAAAATGAGGACAGTTCGCAATCAGCCCCAGCATTTT. Translation gives CASSKMRTVRNQPQHF.

The chain uses TRBV4-1 and TRBJ1-2; unclear D gene. Germline V gene lookup returns CDR1 MGHRA and CDR2 YSYEKL. The CDR3 sequence is 15 residues long. V was cut by 1 base and J by 1 base, with 10 bases left in between. DNA for the CDR3: TGCGCCAGCAGCCAAGTAGGAGGCATTAACTATGGCTACACCTTC. Protein product: CASSQVGGINYGYTF.

This chain joins TRBV7-2 and TRBJ1-2; D is possibly TRBD1 (5 bases). CDR1 and CDR2 (germline): SGHTA, FQGNSA. The V and J ends lost 1 base and 8 bases respectively, with 11 bases between them. There are 13 residues in the CDR3. The CDR3 protein is CASSLEGRAGYTF. The CDR3 DNA reads as TGTGCCAGCAGCTTAGAGGGGAGGGCGGGCTACACCTTC.

The chain has TRBV28 and TRBJ2-5; weak D call: TRBD2 (6 bases). CDR3 length: 16 residues. Germline CDR1 is MDHEN and CDR2 is SYDVKM. Trimming removed 6 bases at V and 4 bases at J, with 21 bases between. CDR3: CASSLTETSWVETQYF. In nucleotides, the CDR3 is TGTGCCAGCAGCTTAACGGAGACTAGTTGGGTAGAGACCCAGTACTTC. Full variable domain (missing parts from reference TRBV28 and TRBJ2-5): DVKVTQSSRYLVKRTGEKVFLECVQDMDHENMFWYRQDPGLGLRLIYFSYDVKMKEKGDIPEGYSVSREKKERFSLILESASTNQTSMYLCASSLTETSWVETQYFGPGTRLLVL.

This clone has ten or more counts. The chain combines TRBV7-9 with TRBJ1-2; 7 positions match TRBD1. After removal of 7 bases from V and 1 base from J, the junction contained 6 bases not matched to a gene. The germline gives CDR1 SEHNR, CDR2 FQNEAQ (reference sequence). The CDR3 contains 14 residues. The DNA for the CDR3 is TGTGCCAGCATCGGGGACAGTTATAACTATGGCTACACCTTC. It codes for CASIGDSYNYGYTF.

This chain's CDR3 is CASSLATEAFF. The DNA of the CDR3 is TGTGCCAGCAGCCTGGCCACTGAAGCTTTCTTT. This chain links TRBV28 with TRBJ1-1; unclear D gene. The germline V gene has CDR1 MDHEN and CDR2 SYDVKM. V lost 6 bases, J lost 4 bases, and 6 bases lay in between. The CDR3 contains 11 residues.

The table lists this clone with a count of one. The chain joins TRBV5-1 to TRBJ1-1; D might be TRBD1 (6 bases). The CDR3 is 14 amino acids. Germline CDR1 SGHRS, CDR2 YFSETQ. V dropped 3 bases and J dropped 1 base, with 10 bases sitting between them. CDR3 protein: CASSWDNPNTEAFF. The CDR3 DNA reads as TGCGCCAGCAGCTGGGACAACCCGAACACTGAAGCTTTCTTT.

Of note for this clone: In the same sample, other DNA sequences code for this CDR3. J is TRBJ1-3 and V is TRBV9; D not certain. The CDR3 extends over 15 amino acids. The germline V and J ends were trimmed by 0 bases and 0 bases, with 7 bases remaining between them. The germline CDR1 and CDR2 sequences are SGDLS and YYNGEE. The CDR3 here is CASSVAGNSGNTIYF. DNA of the CDR3: TGTGCCAGCAGCGTAGCAGGCAACTCTGGAAACACCATATATTTT.

For the CDR3, the DNA is TGTGCCAGCGGACCTAGCGGGAGGGCCAGGGGCACAGATACGCAGTATTTT. Amino acid sequence: CASGPSGRARGTDTQYF. The rearrangement links TRBV13 to TRBJ2-3, with 12 positions matching TRBD2. The V and J ends lost 8 bases and 1 base, in that order; junction bases with no gene match: 10. The CDR3 totals 17 residues. Per germline, CDR1 PRHDT and CDR2 FYEKMQ (reference sequence). The variable domain in full, with the rest retrieved from reference TRBV13 and TRBJ2-3, is AAGVIQSPRHLIKEKRETATLKCYPIPRHDTVYWYQQGPGQDPQFLISFYEKMQSDKGSIPDRFSAQQFSDYHSELNMSSLELGDSALYFCASGPSGRARGTDTQYFGPGTRLTVL.

The chain couples TRBV7-2 to TRBJ2-1; tentatively, D is TRBD2 (5 bases). This CDR3 region has 12 residues. Germline V gene lookup returns CDR1 SGHTA and CDR2 FQGNSA. Trimming removed 0 bases from V and 9 bases from J, with 6 bases in between. The DNA for the CDR3 is TGTGCCAGCAGCTTAGCCGGGGTTGAGCAGTTCTTC. Amino acid sequence: CASSLAGVEQFF.

V gene TRBV6-5 combines with J gene TRBJ2-7; D perhaps matches TRBD1 (6 bases). CDR1 and CDR2 (germline): MNHEY, SVGAGI. The V gene lost 4 bases and the J gene lost 5 bases, with 12 bases spanning the gap. The length of the CDR3 is 13 residues. The CDR3 sequence: CASSLTGVNEQYF. The CDR3 DNA follows: TGTGCCAGCAGTTTGACAGGAGTTAACGAGCAGTACTTC.

The rearrangement joins TRBV2 to TRBJ1-1; possible D gene TRBD1, 5 bases. Trimming stripped 7 bases from V and 4 bases from J, with 19 bases between. Germline lookup yields CDR1 SNHLY and CDR2 FYNNEI. The CDR3 totals 15 residues. The CDR3 DNA follows: TGTGCCAGCAACCCCCAGACCCGGCAGGGCACTGAAGCTTTCTTT. Amino acids: CASNPQTRQGTEAFF. Looking up the rest from reference TRBV2 and TRBJ1-1 gives the full variable domain: EPEVTQTPSHQVTQMGQEVILRCVPISNHLYFYWYRQILGQKVEFLVSFYNNEISEKSEIFDDQFSVERPDGSNFTLKIRSTKLEDSAMYFCASNPQTRQGTEAFFGQGTRLTVV.

The gene calls are TRBV7-6 and TRBJ2-7, with 7 nucleotides matching TRBD1. Germline CDR1 is SGHVS and CDR2 is FNYEAQ. The CDR3 covers 14 residues. V was pared by 3 bases and J by 1 base, with 3 bases of the junction left unmatched. This chain's CDR3 is CASSFGTESYEQYF. CDR3 nucleotide sequence: TGTGCCAGCAGCTTCGGGACAGAGTCCTACGAGCAGTACTTC.